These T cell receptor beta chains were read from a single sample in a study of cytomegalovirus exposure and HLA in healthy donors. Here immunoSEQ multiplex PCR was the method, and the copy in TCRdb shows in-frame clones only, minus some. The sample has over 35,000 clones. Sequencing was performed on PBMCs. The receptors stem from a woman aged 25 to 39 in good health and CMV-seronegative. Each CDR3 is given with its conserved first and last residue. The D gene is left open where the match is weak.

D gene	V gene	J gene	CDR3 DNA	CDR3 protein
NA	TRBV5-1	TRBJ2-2	TGCGCCAGCAGCTTGGGCCTTCGCGGCACCGGGGAGCTGTTTTTT	CASSLGLRGTGELFF
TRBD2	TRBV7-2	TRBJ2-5	TGTGCCAGCAGCTGGGGCGGGAGAAGGGAGACCCAGTACTTC	CASSWGGRRETQYF
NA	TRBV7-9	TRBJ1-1	TGTGCCAGCAGCGGTTGGACAGCTAAGATTGAAGCTTTCTTT	CASSGWTAKIEAFF
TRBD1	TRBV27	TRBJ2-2	TGTGCCAGCTTCACAGGGGCCAACACCGGGGAGCTGTTTTTT	CASFTGANTGELFF
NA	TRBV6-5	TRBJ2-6	TGTGCCAGCAGCCCGATTCTATCTGGGGCCAACGTCCTGACTTTC	CASSPILSGANVLTF
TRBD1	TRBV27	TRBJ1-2	TGTGCCAGCAGTTTAGGAAGCCCTCGACAGGGCTATGGCTACACCTTC	CASSLGSPRQGYGYTF
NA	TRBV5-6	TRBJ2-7	NA	CASSLFGQGAHKYF
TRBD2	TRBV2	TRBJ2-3	TGTGCCAGCAGAGGGGTAGCGGGAGGGTACACAGATACGCAGTATTTT	CASRGVAGGYTDTQYF
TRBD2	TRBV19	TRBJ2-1	TGTGCCAGTAGTACAACTAGCGGCTCCTACAATGAGCAGTTCTTC	CASSTTSGSYNEQFF
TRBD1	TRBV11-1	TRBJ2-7	TGTGCCAGCAGCTTAGTAACAGGGGGCGCTTACGAGCAGTACTTC	CASSLVTGGAYEQYF
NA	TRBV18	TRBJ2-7	TGTGCCAGCTCACCTCGGGGGCTAGCGGCCCCCTACGAGCAGTACTTC	CASSPRGLAAPYEQYF
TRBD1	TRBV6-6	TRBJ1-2	TGTGCCAGCAGCGGGACAGGGGGTGGCTATGGCTACACCTTC	CASSGTGGGYGYTF
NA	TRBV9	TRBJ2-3	TGTGCCAGCAGCCCCGGAGGGTCTCGGGCAGATACGCAGTATTTT	CASSPGGSRADTQYF
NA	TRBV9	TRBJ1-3	TGTGCCAGCAGCGTGAGGGCCGATGGAAACACCATATATTTT	CASSVRADGNTIYF
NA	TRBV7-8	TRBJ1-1	TGTGCCAGCAGACTTAGGGAGGGACGGTTGAACACTGAAGCTTTCTTT	CASRLREGRLNTEAFF
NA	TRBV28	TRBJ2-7	TGTGCCAGCAGTTCCTTCCGTATTACTGCACTCCTCTTTGGCGAGCAGTACTTC	CASSSFRITALLFGEQYF
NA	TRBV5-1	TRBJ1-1	TGCGCCAGCAGCACGGGACATATGAACACTGAAGCTTTCTTT	CASSTGHMNTEAFF
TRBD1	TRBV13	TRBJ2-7	TGTGCCAGCAGCTTAGGGACAGGGACCGAGCAGTACTTC	CASSLGTGTEQYF
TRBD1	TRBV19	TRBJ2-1	TGTGCCAGTAGTATAGATACGGGACAGGGGATCGGCAATGAGCAGTTCTTC	CASSIDTGQGIGNEQFF
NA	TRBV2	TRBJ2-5	TGTGCCAGCAGTGCTGCTCGGGGGGAGACCCAGTACTTC	CASSAARGETQYF
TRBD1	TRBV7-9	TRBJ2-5	TGTGCCAGCAGCCCCGGGACAGGCGTTCCCTCACAGTACTTC	CASSPGTGVPSQYF
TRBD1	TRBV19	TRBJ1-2	TGTGCCAGTAGTATGGACAGGGGCTATGGCTACACCTTC	CASSMDRGYGYTF
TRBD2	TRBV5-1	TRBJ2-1	TGCGCCAGCAGCTACGGACTAGCGGGATCAACCTACAATGAGCAGTTCTTC	CASSYGLAGSTYNEQFF
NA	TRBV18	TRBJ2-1	TGTGCCAGCTCAGTGCGAGTCCGGAGCTCCTACAATGAGCAGTTCTTC	CASSVRVRSSYNEQFF